This T cell receptor beta chain was observed in a study of cytomegalovirus exposure and HLA in healthy donors. Trimming pared 5 bases from V and 4 bases from J, leaving 17 bases between. The V gene's germline CDR1 is MNHEY and CDR2 SMNVEV (reference sequence). The CDR3 is 15 residues long. The PCR ran on 60 Vbeta and 13 Jbeta primers. Method: immunoSEQ multiplex PCR; TCRdb's copy keeps in-frame clones and lacks some. Counted here are some 130,000 clones, roughly 82% occurring once; the ten biggest clones make up about 6.5%. The clonotype originates from a man aged 30 to 45 in good health and CMV-seronegative. Sample: PBMCs. This chain joins TRBV27 and TRBJ1-2, with D possibly TRBD1 on 5 matching bases. The DNA for the CDR3 is TGTGCCAGCAGTCCGCGAGGTAGGGGCAGCTATGGCTACACCTTC. It specifies CASSPRGRGSYGYTF.